The 8 T cell receptor beta chains below were found in one sample sequenced in a study of blood T cell repertoires in COVID-19. Clones were read by immunoSEQ multiplex PCR, and TCRdb kept only the in-frame ones, dropping some. The sample shows roughly 68,000 clones, roughly 85% of them seen only once. Sample: peripheral blood. These receptors originate from a man aged 50 to 60 with acute or convalescent COVID-19.

This clone was recorded once. The J gene is TRBJ1-6, the V gene TRBV12-3 or TRBV12-4; D not resolved. CDR3 length: 12 amino acids. Trimming left V 3 bases short and J 9 bases short, with 6 bases between. The CDR3 spells CASSFSRSPLHF. The CDR3 DNA reads as TGTGCCAGCAGTTTCAGTCGTTCACCCCTCCACTTT.

The CDR3 DNA sequence: TGTGCCAGTAGCCTCGAGGCTAGCGGGGGGTACACCGGGGAGCTGTTTTTT. It codes for CASSLEASGGYTGELFF. The V call is TRBV19, the J call TRBJ2-2, with 11 bases identical to TRBD2. Germline V CDR1 and CDR2: LNHDA, SQIVND (reference sequence). Trimming at V came to 6 bases and at J to 3 bases, leaving 9 bases not matched to a gene. The CDR3 has 17 amino acids. The full variable domain, with the rest looked up from reference TRBV19 and TRBJ2-2, is DGGITQSPKYLFRKEGQNVTLSCEQNLNHDAMYWYRQDPGQGLRLIYYSQIVNDFQKGDIAEGYSVSREKKESFPLTVTSAQKNPTAFYLCASSLEASGGYTGELFFGEGSRLTVL.

The chain carries TRBV24-1 and TRBJ2-2; TRBD1 matches at 7 bases. CDR1 and CDR2 (germline): KGHDR, SFDVKD. V was pared by 2 bases and J by 6 bases, with 8 bases of the junction left unmatched. The CDR3 length is 16 residues. The CDR3 spells CATSDYSGQFPGELFF. The CDR3 DNA reads as TGTGCCACCAGTGATTACTCGGGACAGTTTCCCGGGGAGCTGTTTTTT.

This clone was observed a handful of times. The chain combines TRBV4-1 with TRBJ1-2; D gene unclear. The CDR3 spans 17 residues. V lost 3 bases to trimming and J lost 1 base, with 18 bases between them. Germline CDR1 reads MGHRA; CDR2 reads YSYEKL. DNA for the CDR3: TGCGCCAGCAGCCAGACTACCCTAGCGGGGTTTAACTATGGCTACACCTTC. Protein sequence: CASSQTTLAGFNYGYTF.

This clone was detected only once. The V gene is TRBV6-2 or TRBV6-3, the J gene TRBJ1-2; 10 nucleotides match TRBD1. V was pared by 3 bases and J by 7 bases, with 8 bases of the junction left unmatched. CDR1 is MNHEY, CDR2 SVGEGT, per germline. This CDR3 has 15 amino acids. The CDR3: CASSYRQGAGSGYTF. For the CDR3, the DNA is TGTGCCAGCAGTTATCGACAGGGGGCTGGTAGTGGCTACACCTTC.

The rearrangement joins TRBV19 to TRBJ2-7; 8 bases are shared with TRBD1. Germline V CDR1 and CDR2: LNHDA, SQIVND (reference sequence). After removal of 3 bases from V and 3 bases from J, the junction contained 4 bases not matched to a gene. The CDR3 contains 14 residues. This CDR3 reads CASSIGTGRYEQYF. The CDR3 DNA follows: TGTGCCAGTAGTATTGGGACAGGACGCTACGAGCAGTACTTC.

The V call is TRBV10-3, the J call TRBJ2-7; the match to TRBD2 covers 10 bases. J lost 3 bases, V lost 10 bases, and 6 bases had no gene match. Germline V gene sequence: CDR1 ENHRY, CDR2 SYGVKD. The CDR3 covers 13 residues. The CDR3 DNA is TGTGCCACCCTAGCGGGGGACCACTACGAGCAGTACTTC. It codes for CATLAGDHYEQYF.

The chain has TRBV21-1 and TRBJ2-5; the table gives TRBD2 as D, unverified against the DNA. TRBV21-1 represents a pseudogene. This CDR3 has 17 amino acids. CDR3: CASSAGGGAGLQETQYF. The CDR3, as DNA: TGTGCCAGCAGCGCTGGGGGTGGAGCGGGCTTACAAGAGACCCAGTACTTC.